The TCR beta chain described here comes from a study of cytomegalovirus exposure and HLA in healthy donors. Study-wide background: Researchers found that around 80% of about 400 genotyped donors fell within the Caucasian-associated ancestry cluster. Whole-study results and caveats: Upon later analysis, TCR association rates were observed to vary by HLA locus, being highest for DRB1 and lowest for HLA-C.

As for this clone: The antigen is unknown.

CDR1 is LGHNA and CDR2 is YSLEER in the germline V gene. The CDR3 runs to 18 residues. V lost 0 bases and J 5 bases, leaving 22 bases between the germline ends. Amplification used 60 Vbeta primers and 13 Jbeta primers. This table comes from immunoSEQ multiplex PCR, and its TCRdb copy is limited to in-frame clones, with some not included. This sample has 150,000 to 200,000 clones, with roughly 84% found just once. The chain employs TRBV4-3 and TRBJ1-2; D is perhaps TRBD1 (6 bases). The source is a girl less than two years old in good health and CMV-seronegative. The sequenced sample was PBMCs. The CDR3 region has the DNA TGCGCCAGCAGCCAAGATAAGCCTCACGGGGGGCTCGGGTATGGCTACACCTTC. The encoded protein is CASSQDKPHGGLGYGYTF.